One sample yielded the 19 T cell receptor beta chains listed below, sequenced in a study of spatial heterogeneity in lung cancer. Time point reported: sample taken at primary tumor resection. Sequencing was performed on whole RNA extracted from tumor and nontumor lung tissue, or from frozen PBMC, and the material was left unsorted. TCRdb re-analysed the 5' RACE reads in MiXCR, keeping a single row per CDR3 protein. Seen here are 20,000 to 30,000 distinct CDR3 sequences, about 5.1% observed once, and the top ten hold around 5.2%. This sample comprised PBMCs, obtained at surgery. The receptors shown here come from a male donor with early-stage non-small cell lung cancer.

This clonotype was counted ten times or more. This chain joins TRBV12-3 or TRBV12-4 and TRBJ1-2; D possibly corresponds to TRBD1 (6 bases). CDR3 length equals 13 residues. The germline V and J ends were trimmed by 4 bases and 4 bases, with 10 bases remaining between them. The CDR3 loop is CASSSLQGYGYTF. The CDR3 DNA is TGTGCCAGCAGTTCCCTACAGGGCTATGGCTACACCTTC.

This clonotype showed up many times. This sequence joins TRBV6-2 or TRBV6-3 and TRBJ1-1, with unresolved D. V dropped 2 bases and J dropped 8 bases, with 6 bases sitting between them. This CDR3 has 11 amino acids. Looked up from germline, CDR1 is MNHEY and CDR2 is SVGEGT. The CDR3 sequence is CASSYLGEAFF. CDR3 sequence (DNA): TGTGCCAGCAGTTACCTGGGAGAAGCTTTCTTT.

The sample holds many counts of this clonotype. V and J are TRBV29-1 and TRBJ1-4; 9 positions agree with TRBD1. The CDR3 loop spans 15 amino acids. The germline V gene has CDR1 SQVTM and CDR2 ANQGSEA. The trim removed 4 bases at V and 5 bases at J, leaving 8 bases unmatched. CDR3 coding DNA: TGCAGCGTTGCCCCCTCCGGGACAGGGAATGAAAAACTGTTTTTT. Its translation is CSVAPSGTGNEKLFF.

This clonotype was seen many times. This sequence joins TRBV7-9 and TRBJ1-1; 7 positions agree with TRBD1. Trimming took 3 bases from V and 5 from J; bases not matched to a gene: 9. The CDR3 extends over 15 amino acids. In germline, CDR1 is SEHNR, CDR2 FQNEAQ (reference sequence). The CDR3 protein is CASSLPTGLGTEAFF. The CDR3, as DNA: TGTGCCAGCAGCTTGCCGACAGGGTTAGGGACTGAAGCTTTCTTT.

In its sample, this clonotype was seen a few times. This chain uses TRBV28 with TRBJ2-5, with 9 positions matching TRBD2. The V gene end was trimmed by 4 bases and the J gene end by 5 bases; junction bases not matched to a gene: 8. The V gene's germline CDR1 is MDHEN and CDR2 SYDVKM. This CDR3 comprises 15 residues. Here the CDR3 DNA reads TGTGCCAGCAGTTCAACGCTAGCGGGAAGGGAGACCCAGTACTTC. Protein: CASSSTLAGRETQYF.

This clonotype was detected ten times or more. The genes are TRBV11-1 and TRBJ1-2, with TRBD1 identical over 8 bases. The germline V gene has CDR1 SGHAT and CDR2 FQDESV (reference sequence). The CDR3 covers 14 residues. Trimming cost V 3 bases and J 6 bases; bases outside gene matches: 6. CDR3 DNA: TGTGCCAGCAGCTTCCGCGAGACAGGGGATGGCTACACCTTC. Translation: CASSFRETGDGYTF.

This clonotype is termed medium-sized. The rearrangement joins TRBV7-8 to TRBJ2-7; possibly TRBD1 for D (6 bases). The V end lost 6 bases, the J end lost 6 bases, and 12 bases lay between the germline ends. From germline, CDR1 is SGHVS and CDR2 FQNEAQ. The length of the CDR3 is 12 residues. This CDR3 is CASRGPGAEQYF. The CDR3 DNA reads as TGTGCCAGCAGGGGCCCAGGGGCCGAGCAGTACTTC.

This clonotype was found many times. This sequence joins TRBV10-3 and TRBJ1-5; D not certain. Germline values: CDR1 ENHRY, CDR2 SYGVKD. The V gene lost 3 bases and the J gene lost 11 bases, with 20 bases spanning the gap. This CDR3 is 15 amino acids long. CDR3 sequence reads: CAISERGREFETQHF. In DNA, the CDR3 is TGTGCCATCAGTGAACGAGGACGGGAGTTCGAGACCCAGCATTTT.

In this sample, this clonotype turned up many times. The CDR3: CASSSGGAWSEAFF. Written as DNA, the CDR3 is TGTGCCAGCAGTTCGGGGGGTGCCTGGTCTGAAGCTTTCTTT. This sequence joins TRBV28 and TRBJ1-1, with D perhaps matching TRBD1 (5 bases). The V gene's germline CDR1 is MDHEN and CDR2 SYDVKM. The CDR3 consists of 14 residues. V was clipped by 4 bases and J by 6 bases, with 15 bases between them.

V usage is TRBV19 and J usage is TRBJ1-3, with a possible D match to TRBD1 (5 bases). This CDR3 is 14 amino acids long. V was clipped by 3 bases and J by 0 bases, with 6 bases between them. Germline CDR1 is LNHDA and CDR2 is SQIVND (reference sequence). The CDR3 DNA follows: TGTGCCAGTAGTATCGGGGGCTCTGGAAACACCATATATTTT. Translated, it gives CASSIGGSGNTIYF.

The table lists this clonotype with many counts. CDR3 residues: CASSTTGNGYTF. The CDR3 DNA reads TGTGCCAGCAGTACCACAGGGAACGGCTACACCTTC. The chain carries TRBV6-6 and TRBJ1-2; D might be TRBD1 (6 bases). Trimming shortened V by 5 bases and J by 8 bases, and 12 bases separated the two germline ends. This CDR3 is built from 12 residues. CDR1 MNHNY and CDR2 SVGAGI come from the germline V gene (reference sequence).

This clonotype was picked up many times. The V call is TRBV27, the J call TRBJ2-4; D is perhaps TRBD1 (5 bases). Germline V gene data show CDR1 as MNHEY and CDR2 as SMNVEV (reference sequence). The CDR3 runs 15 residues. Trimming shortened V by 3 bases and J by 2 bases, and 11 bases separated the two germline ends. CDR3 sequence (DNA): TGTGCCAGCAGTTTTCTTCGACAGCCCAAAAACATTCAGTACTTC. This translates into CASSFLRQPKNIQYF.

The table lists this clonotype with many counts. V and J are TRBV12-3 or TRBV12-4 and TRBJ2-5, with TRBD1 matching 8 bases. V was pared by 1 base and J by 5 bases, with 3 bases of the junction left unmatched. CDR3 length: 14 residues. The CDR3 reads CASSLGQGWETQYF. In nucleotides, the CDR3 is TGTGCCAGCAGTTTAGGACAGGGGTGGGAGACCCAGTACTTC.

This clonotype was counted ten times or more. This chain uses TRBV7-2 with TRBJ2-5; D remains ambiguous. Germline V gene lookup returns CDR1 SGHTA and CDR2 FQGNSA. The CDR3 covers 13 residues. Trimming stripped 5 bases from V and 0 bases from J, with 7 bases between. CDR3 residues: CASSPQYQETQYF. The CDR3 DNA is TGTGCCAGCAGCCCTCAGTACCAAGAGACCCAGTACTTC.

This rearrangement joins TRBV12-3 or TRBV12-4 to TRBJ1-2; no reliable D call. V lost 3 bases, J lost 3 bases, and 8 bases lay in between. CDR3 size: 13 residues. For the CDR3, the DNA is TGTGCCAGCAGTTTTCACAGAGACTATGGCTACACCTTC. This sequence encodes CASSFHRDYGYTF.

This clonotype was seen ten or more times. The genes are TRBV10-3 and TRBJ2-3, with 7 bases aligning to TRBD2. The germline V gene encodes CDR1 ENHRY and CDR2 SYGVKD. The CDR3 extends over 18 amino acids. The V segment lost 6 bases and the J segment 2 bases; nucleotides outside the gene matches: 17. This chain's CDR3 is CAISTNIAGGDSTDTQYF. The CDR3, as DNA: TGTGCCATCAGCACTAACATAGCGGGCGGCGATTCCACAGATACGCAGTATTTT.

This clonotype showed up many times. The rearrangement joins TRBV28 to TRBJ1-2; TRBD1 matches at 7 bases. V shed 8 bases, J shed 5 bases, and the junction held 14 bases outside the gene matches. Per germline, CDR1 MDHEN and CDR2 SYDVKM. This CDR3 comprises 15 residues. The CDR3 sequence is CASRTGSTGKYGYTF. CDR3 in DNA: TGTGCCAGCCGGACAGGCAGCACAGGGAAGTATGGCTACACCTTC.

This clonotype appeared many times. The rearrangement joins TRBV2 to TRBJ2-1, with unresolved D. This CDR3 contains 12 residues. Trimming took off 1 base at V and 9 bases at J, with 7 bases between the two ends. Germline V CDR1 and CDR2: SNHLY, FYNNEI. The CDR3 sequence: CASSEGWGEQFF. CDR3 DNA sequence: TGTGCCAGCAGTGAAGGCTGGGGTGAGCAGTTCTTC.

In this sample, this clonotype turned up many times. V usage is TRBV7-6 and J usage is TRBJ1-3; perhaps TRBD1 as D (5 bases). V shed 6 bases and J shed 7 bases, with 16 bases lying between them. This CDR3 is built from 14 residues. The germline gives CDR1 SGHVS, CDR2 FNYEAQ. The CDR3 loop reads CASSSNPGGNTIYF. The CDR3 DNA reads TGTGCCAGCAGTTCTAATCCCGGGGGTAACACCATATATTTT.